This TCR beta chain was sequenced during a study of beta chain features in type 1 diabetes. Study conclusions and caveats: Among patients with Type 1 diabetes, TCRB CDR3s were moderately but significantly shorter in every one of the four CD4+ subsets. VDJ junctions from patients with type 1 diabetes contained fewer insertions and more deletions.

Sequencing targeted expressed TCRB transcripts, as all isolated RNA had been reverse transcribed. Sequenced naive, central memory and regulatory T cell samples produced an average of about 3.7 million reads. TCRdb keeps only in-frame clones here, not all; method: immunoSEQ multiplex PCR. Among a few hundred thousand clones listed, approximately 12% were seen once. The V gene's germline CDR1 is PRHDT and CDR2 FYEKMQ (reference sequence). This CDR3 spans 16 amino acids. Trimming pared 1 base from V and 4 bases from J, leaving 14 bases between. CD45RO/CCR7/CD25/CD127/CD95/CD27 staining was used to isolate CD4+ naive, central memory, regulatory and stem cell-like memory cells by sorting. Remarks on this clone: What it binds is not known.

The receptor's source is a man younger than 30 in good health. Sequencing was performed on naive CD4+ T cells from blood. The chain carries TRBV13 and TRBJ2-1; D possibly corresponds to TRBD2 (5 bases). CDR3 coding DNA: TGTGCCAGCAGCTTAGAGAACGGGATAGGGTACAATGAGCAGTTCTTC. Its translation: CASSLENGIGYNEQFF.